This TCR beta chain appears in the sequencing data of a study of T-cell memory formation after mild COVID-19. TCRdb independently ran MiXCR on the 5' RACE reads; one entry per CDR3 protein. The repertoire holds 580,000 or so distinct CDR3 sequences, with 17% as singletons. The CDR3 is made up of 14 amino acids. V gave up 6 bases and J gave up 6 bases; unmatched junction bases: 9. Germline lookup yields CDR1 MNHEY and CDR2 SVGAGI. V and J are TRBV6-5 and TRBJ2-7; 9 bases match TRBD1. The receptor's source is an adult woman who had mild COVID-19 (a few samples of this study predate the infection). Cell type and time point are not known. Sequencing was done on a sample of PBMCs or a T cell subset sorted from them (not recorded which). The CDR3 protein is CASSPGTGLSEQYF. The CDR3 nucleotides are TGTGCCAGCAGCCCCGGGACAGGGCTCTCCGAGCAGTACTTC.